This entry is about one T cell receptor beta chain. This sample stems from a study of blood T cell repertoires in COVID-19. The CDR3 loop spans 15 amino acids. Germline CDR1 and CDR2: LGHNT and FRNRAP. Unmatched junction bases numbered 11, after V lost 6 bases and J lost 6 bases. The assay was immunoSEQ multiplex PCR, and TCRdb's table has in-frame clones only and misses some. The data contain 250,000 or so clones, approximately 85% of them seen just once; the ten biggest clones take up about 7%. The sequence came from a woman between 45 and 65 years old who had been exposed to COVID-19. Sequenced input: PBMCs or T cells enriched from blood (not recorded which). The chain joins TRBV12-5 to TRBJ1-5; 7 nucleotides agree with TRBD1. CDR3 loop: CASGRDRAGGQPQHF. The DNA of the CDR3 is TGTGCTAGTGGGCGCGACAGGGCTGGGGGTCAGCCCCAGCATTTT.